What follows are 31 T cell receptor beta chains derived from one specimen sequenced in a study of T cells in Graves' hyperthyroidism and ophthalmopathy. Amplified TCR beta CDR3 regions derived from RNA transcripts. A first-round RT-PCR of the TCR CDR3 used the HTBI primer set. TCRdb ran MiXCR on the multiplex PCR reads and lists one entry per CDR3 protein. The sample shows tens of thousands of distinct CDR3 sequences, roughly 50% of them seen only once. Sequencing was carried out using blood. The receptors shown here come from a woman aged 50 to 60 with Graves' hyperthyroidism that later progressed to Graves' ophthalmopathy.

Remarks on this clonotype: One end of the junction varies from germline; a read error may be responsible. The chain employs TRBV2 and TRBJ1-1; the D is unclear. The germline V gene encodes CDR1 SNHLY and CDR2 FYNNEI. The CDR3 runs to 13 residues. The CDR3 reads CASHTDLNTEAFF. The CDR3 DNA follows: TGTGCCAGCCACACCGATCTGAACACAGAAGCTTTCTTT.

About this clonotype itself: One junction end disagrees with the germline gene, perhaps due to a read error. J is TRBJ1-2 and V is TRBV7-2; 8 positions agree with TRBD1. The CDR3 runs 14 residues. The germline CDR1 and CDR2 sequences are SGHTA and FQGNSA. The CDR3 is CASRPDRGLYGYIF. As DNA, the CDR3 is TGTGCCAGCAGACCCGACAGGGGATTGTATGGCTACATCTTT.

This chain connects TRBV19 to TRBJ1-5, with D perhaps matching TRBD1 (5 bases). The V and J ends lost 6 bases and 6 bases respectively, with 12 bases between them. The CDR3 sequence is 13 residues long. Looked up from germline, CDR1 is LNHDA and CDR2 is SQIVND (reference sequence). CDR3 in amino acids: CASSGGGFQPQHF. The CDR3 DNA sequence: TGTGCCAGTAGCGGGGGGGGGTTTCAGCCCCAGCATTTT.

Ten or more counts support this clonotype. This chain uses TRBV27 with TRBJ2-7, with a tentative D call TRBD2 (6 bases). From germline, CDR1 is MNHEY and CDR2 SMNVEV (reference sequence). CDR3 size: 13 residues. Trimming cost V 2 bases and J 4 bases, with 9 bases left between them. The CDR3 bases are TGTGCCAGCAGTTTACACGGGAGTTACGAGCAGTACTTC. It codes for CASSLHGSYEQYF.

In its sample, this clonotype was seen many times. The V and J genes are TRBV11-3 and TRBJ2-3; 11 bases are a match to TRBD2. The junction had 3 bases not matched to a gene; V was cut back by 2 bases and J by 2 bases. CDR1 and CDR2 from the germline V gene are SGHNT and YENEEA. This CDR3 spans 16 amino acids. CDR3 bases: TGTGCCAGCAGCTTAACTAGCGGGGGATACACAGATACGCAGTATTTT. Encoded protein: CASSLTSGGYTDTQYF.

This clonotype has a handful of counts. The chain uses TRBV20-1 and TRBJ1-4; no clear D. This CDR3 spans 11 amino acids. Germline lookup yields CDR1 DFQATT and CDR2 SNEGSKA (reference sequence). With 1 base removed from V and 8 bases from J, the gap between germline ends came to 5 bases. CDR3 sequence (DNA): TGCAGTGCTAGAGGTATAGAAAAACTGTTTTTT. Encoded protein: CSARGIEKLFF.

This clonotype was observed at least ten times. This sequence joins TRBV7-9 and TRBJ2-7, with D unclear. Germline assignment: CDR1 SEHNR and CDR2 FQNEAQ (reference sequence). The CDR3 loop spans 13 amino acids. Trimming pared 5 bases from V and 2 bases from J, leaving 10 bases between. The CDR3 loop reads CASSPENPYEQYF. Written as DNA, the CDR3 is TGTGCCAGCAGCCCAGAGAACCCCTACGAGCAGTACTTC.

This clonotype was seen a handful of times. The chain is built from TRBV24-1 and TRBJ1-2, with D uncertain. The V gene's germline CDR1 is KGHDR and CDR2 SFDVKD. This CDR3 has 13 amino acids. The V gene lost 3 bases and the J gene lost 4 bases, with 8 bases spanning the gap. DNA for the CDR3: TGTGCCACCAGTGATCTCTATGGCTATGGCTACACCTTC. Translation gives CATSDLYGYGYTF.

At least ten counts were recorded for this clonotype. The CDR3 loop reads CASSLGLAVAAKNIQYF. The CDR3 region has the DNA TGCGCCAGCAGCTTGGGACTAGCGGTTGCAGCCAAAAACATTCAGTACTTC. The V gene is TRBV5-1, the J gene TRBJ2-4, with 9 bases fitting TRBD2. Germline V gene sequence: CDR1 SGHRS, CDR2 YFSETQ. The ends lost 0 bases at V and 0 bases at J; junction bases unmatched: 4. This CDR3 has 17 amino acids.

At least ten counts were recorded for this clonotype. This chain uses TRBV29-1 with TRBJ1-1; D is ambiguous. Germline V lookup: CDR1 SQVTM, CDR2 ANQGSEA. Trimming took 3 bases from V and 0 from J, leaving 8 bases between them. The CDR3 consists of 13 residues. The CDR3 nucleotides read TGCAGCGTTGAGTTGGTGATGAACACTGAAGCTTTCTTT. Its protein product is CSVELVMNTEAFF.

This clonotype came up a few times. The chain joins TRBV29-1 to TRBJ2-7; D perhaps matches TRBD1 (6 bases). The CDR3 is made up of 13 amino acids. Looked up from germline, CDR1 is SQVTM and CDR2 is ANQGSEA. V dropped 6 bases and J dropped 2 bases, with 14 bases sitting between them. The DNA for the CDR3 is TGCAGCGTAGGGGGTTACGACGCCTACGAGCAGTACTTC. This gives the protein CSVGGYDAYEQYF.

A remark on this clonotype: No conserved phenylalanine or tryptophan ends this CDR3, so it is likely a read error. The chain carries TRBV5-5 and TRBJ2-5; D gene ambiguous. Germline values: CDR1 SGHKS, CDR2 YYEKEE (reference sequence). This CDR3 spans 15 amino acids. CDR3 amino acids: CAGSLGPGGQETQYS. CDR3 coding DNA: TGTGCCGGCAGCTTGGGCCCGGGTGGGCAAGAGACCCAGTACTCC.

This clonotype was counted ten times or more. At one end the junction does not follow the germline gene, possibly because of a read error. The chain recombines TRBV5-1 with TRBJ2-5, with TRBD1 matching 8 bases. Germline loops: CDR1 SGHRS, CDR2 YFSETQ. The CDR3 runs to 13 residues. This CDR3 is CASSGGQVEAQYF. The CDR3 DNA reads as TGCGCCAGCAGCGGGGGACAGGTAGAGGCCCAGTACTTC.

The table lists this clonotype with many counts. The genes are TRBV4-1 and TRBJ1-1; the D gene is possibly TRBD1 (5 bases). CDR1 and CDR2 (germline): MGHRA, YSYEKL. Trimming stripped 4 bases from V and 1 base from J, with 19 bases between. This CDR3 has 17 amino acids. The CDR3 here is CASSPLGRGRKNTEAFF. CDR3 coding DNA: TGCGCCAGCAGCCCTCTAGGTAGGGGACGGAAGAACACTGAAGCTTTCTTT.

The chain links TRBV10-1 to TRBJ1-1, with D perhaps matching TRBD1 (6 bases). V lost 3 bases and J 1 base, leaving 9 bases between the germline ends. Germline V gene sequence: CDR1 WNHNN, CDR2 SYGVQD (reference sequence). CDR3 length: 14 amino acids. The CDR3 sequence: CASSDLRGNTEAFF. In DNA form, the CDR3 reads TGCGCCAGCAGTGATCTCAGGGGGAACACTGAAGCTTTCTTT.

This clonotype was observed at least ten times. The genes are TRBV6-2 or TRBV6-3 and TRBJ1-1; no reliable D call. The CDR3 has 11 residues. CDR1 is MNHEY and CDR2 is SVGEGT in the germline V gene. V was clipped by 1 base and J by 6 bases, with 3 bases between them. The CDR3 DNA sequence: TGTGCCAGCAGTTACTACTCTGAAGCTTTCTTT. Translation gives CASSYYSEAFF.

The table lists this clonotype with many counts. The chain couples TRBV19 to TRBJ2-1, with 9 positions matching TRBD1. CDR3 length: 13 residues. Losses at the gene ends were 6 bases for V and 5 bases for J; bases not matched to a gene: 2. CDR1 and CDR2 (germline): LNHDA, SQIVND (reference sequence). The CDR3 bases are TGTGCCAGTAGGCGGACAGGGGACAATGAGCAGTTCTTC. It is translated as CASRRTGDNEQFF.

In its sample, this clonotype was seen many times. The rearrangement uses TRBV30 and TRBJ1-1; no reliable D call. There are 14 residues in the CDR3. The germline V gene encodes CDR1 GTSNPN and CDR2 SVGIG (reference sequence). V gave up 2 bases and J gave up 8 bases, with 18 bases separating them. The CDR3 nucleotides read TGTGCCTGGAGTCCAGGTTCGTGGTGGTCCGAAGCTTTCTTT. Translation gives CAWSPGSWWSEAFF. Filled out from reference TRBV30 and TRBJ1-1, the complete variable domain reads SQTIHQWPATLVQPVGSPLSLECTVEGTSNPNLYWYRQAAGRGLQLLFYSVGIGQISSEVPQNLSASRPQDRQFILSSKKLLLSDSGFYLCAWSPGSWWSEAFFGQGTRLTVV.

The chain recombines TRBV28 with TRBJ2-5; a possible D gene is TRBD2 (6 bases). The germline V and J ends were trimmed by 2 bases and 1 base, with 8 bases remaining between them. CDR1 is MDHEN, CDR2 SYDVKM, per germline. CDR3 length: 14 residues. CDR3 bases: TGTGCCAGCAGTTTAGGGGACTCCCAAGAGACCCAGTACTTC. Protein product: CASSLGDSQETQYF. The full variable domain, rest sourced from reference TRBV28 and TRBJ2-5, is DVKVTQSSRYLVKRTGEKVFLECVQDMDHENMFWYRQDPGLGLRLIYFSYDVKMKEKGDIPEGYSVSREKKERFSLILESASTNQTSMYLCASSLGDSQETQYFGPGTRLLVL.

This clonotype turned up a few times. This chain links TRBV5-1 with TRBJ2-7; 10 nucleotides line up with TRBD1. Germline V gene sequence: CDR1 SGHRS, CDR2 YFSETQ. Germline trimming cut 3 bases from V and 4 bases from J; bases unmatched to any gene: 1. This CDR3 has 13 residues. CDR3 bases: TGCGCCAGCAGCTCGGGACAGGGGTACGAGCAGTACTTC. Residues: CASSSGQGYEQYF.

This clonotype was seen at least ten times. In DNA, the CDR3 is TGTGCCAGCAGTCCCACCTACGGTTACGAGCAGTACTTC. It is translated as CASSPTYGYEQYF. V is TRBV6-1 and J is TRBJ2-7; D is uncertain. V was shortened by 5 bases and J by 4 bases, with 12 bases between the two germline ends. CDR3 length: 13 residues. The V gene's germline CDR1 is MNHNS and CDR2 SASEGT.

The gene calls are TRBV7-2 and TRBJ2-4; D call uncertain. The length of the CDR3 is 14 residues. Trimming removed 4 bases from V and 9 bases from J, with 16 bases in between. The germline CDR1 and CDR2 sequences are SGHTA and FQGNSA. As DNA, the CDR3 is TGTGCCAGCAGCTCCCAGGTGAGAGACGGCATTCAGTACTTC. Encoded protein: CASSSQVRDGIQYF.

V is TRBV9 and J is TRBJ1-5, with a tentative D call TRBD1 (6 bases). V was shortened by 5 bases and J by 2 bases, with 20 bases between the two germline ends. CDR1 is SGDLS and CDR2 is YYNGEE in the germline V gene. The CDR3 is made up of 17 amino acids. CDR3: CASRAGTAGEGNQPQHF. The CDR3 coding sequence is TGTGCCAGCAGAGCCGGGACTGCAGGGGAAGGCAATCAGCCCCAGCATTTT. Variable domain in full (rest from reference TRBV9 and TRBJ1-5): DSGVTQTPKHLITATGQRVTLRCSPRSGDLSVYWYQQSLDQGLQFLIQYYNGEERAKGNILERFSAQQFPDLHSELNLSSLELGDSALYFCASRAGTAGEGNQPQHFGDGTRLSIL.

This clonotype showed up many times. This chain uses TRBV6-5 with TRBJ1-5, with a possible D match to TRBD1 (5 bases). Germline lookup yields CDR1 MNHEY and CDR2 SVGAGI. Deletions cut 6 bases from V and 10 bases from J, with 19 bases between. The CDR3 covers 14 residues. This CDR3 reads CASRPGTAGLPQHF. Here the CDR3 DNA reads TGTGCCAGCAGACCCGGGACGGCAGGTCTACCCCAGCATTTT.

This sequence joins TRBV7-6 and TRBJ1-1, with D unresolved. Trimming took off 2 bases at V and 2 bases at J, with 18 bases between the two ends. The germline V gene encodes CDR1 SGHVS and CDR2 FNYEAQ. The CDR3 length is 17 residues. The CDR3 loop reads CASSLLWWVRGNTEAFF. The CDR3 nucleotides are TGTGCCAGCAGCTTATTGTGGTGGGTTCGGGGAAACACTGAAGCTTTCTTT.

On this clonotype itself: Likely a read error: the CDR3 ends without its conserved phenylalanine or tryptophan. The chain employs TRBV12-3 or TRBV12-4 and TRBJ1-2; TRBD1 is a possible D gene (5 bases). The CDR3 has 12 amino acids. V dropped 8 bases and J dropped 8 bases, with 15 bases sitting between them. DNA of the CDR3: TGTGCCAGCGGTACCGTCAGGGCCGGCTACACCCTC. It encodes CASGTVRAGYTL.

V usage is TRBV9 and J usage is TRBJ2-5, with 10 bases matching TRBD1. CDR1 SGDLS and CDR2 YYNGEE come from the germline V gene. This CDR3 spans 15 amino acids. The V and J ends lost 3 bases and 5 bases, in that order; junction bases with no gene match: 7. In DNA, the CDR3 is TGTGCCAGCAGCGGAGGGGGACAGGGGCGCGAGACCCAGTACTTC. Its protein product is CASSGGGQGRETQYF.

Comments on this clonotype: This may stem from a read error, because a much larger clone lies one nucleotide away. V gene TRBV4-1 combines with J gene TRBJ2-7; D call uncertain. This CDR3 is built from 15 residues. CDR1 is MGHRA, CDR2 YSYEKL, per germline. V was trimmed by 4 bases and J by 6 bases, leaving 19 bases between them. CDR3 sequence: CASSPAENRFFEQYF. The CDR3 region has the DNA TGCGCCAGCAGCCCAGCCGAGAACCGTTTTTTCGAGCAGTACTTC.

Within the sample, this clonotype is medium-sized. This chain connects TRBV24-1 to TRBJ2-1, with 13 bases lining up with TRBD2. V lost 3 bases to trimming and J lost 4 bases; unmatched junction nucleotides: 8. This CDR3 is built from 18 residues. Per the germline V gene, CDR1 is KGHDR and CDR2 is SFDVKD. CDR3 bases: TGTGCCACCAGTGATGTCGGACTAGCGGGAGTCGGGTACAATGAGCAGTTCTTC. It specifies CATSDVGLAGVGYNEQFF.

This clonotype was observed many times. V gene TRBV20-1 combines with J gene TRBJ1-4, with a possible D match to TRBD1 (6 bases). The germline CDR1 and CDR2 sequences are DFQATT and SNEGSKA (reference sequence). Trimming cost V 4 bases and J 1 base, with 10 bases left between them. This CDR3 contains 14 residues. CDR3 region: CSATLGGTNEKLFF. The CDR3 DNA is TGCAGTGCTACTTTAGGGGGAACTAATGAAAAACTGTTTTTT.

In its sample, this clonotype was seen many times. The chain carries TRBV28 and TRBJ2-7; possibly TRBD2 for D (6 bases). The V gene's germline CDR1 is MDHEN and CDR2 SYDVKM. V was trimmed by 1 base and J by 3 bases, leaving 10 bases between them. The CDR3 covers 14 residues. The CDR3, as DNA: TGTGCCAGCAGTTTATCGGCGGGAATCTACGAGCAGTACTTC. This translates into CASSLSAGIYEQYF.